The 27 T cell receptor beta chains below all came from one sample that was sequenced in a study of OX40 agonist ivuxolimab in advanced cancers. Produced via immunoSEQ multiplex PCR; TCRdb's table is partial and in-frame only. The sample yields approximately 65,000 clones, roughly nine tenths seen once. The specimen comprised CD4+ or CD8+ T cells sorted from blood, sampled in a trial of the OX40 agonist ivuxolimab. The source of these receptors is an adult with an advanced solid tumor such as melanoma, head and neck, liver or kidney cancer.

V and J are TRBV5-1 and TRBJ1-4, with a tentative D call TRBD1 (5 bases). The length of the CDR3 is 15 residues. CDR1 SGHRS and CDR2 YFSETQ come from the germline V gene. V was trimmed by 0 bases and J by 8 bases, leaving 14 bases between them. In DNA, the CDR3 is TGCGCCAGCAGCTTGGCCGTAGGGGCAGGGGAAAAACTGTTTTTT. Its protein product is CASSLAVGAGEKLFF.

This rearrangement joins TRBV27 to TRBJ1-1; D not certain. V lost 6 bases and J lost 1, with 6 bases in between. The CDR3 is made up of 12 amino acids. In germline, CDR1 is MNHEY, CDR2 SMNVEV (reference sequence). The CDR3 here is CASRGGNTEAFF. For the CDR3, the DNA is TGTGCCAGCAGAGGCGGGAACACTGAAGCTTTCTTT.

CDR3 protein: CASSKSGSRLASYEQYF. In nucleotides, the CDR3 is TGTGCCAGCAGTAAAAGCGGAAGTAGGCTAGCCTCCTACGAGCAGTACTTC. The chain has TRBV9 and TRBJ2-7; maybe TRBD2 (5 bases). The V end lost 5 bases, the J end lost 0 bases, and 21 bases lay between the germline ends. The germline gives CDR1 SGDLS, CDR2 YYNGEE. The CDR3 is 17 amino acids.

The chain joins TRBV6-5 to TRBJ2-1; the match to TRBD2 covers 8 bases. V shed 2 bases and J 9 bases; nucleotides not matched to a gene: 6. This CDR3 spans 14 amino acids. Germline CDR1 MNHEY, CDR2 SVGAGI. CDR3 DNA sequence: TGTGCCAGCAGTTACGGAGGTCTAGCGGGTGAGCAGTTCTTC. Its protein is CASSYGGLAGEQFF.

V usage is TRBV7-9 and J usage is TRBJ1-1; D unclear. From germline, CDR1 is SEHNR and CDR2 FQNEAQ (reference sequence). The CDR3 is 14 amino acids. V was clipped by 3 bases and J by 1 base, with 9 bases between them. The CDR3 coding sequence is TGTGCCAGCAGCTTGGAGGGAGGGAACACTGAAGCTTTCTTT. It codes for CASSLEGGNTEAFF.

V is TRBV6-6 and J is TRBJ1-2, with 7 bases identical to TRBD1. Trimming took 6 bases from V and 2 from J; bases not matched to a gene: 9. The CDR3 is 15 residues long. CDR1 is MNHNY and CDR2 is SVGAGI in the germline V gene (reference sequence). The CDR3 loop is CASRSATGQNYGYTF. CDR3 coding DNA: TGTGCCAGCAGATCTGCTACGGGACAGAACTATGGCTACACCTTC.

The CDR3 loop reads CASSQPGQVNYGYTF. DNA for the CDR3: TGTGCCAGCAGTCAACCGGGACAGGTGAACTATGGCTACACCTTC. The chain links TRBV28 to TRBJ1-2; the match to TRBD1 covers 8 bases. With 5 bases clipped from V and 2 bases from J, the junction kept 7 bases outside the gene matches. The CDR3 totals 15 residues. Per the germline V gene, CDR1 is MDHEN and CDR2 is SYDVKM.

V and J are TRBV2 and TRBJ2-7, with D hard to call. The CDR3 is 10 amino acids. Trimming stripped 2 bases from V and 7 bases from J, with 3 bases between. Germline CDR1 and CDR2: SNHLY and FYNNEI. CDR3 in amino acids: CASSEQEQYF. The CDR3 coding sequence is TGTGCCAGCAGTGAACAAGAGCAGTACTTC.

This clone was seen a few times. The chain joins TRBV6-5 to TRBJ1-5; possible D gene TRBD1, 5 bases. Germline values: CDR1 MNHEY, CDR2 SVGAGI. Trimming removed 6 bases from V and 8 bases from J, with 11 bases in between. This CDR3 has 12 residues. CDR3 DNA sequence: TGTGCCAGCAGCGGCGGGGGGAAGCCCCAGCATTTT. It yields the protein CASSGGGKPQHF.

As DNA, the CDR3 is TGTGCCAGCAGCCAAGTGGACTACGGTGAAGCTTTCTTT. Amino acid sequence: CASSQVDYGEAFF. The chain has TRBV14 and TRBJ1-1, with D unresolved. The CDR3 extends over 13 amino acids. Trimming removed 1 base from V and 7 bases from J, with 10 bases in between. Germline values: CDR1 SGHDN, CDR2 FVKESK.

The chain uses TRBV27 and TRBJ2-1, with 12 positions matching TRBD2. The CDR3 is made up of 14 amino acids. CDR1 MNHEY and CDR2 SMNVEV come from the germline V gene (reference sequence). The J segment lost 10 bases and the V segment lost 8 bases, leaving 9 bases of the junction unmatched. The CDR3 spells CASFGLAGSREQFF. CDR3 sequence (DNA): TGTGCCAGCTTTGGACTAGCGGGATCCCGGGAGCAGTTCTTC.

The chain employs TRBV5-6 and TRBJ1-6; tentatively, D is TRBD1 (5 bases). This CDR3 is built from 16 residues. Germline-derived CDR1 and CDR2 are SGHDT and YYEEEE. V was shortened by 4 bases and J by 0 bases, with 11 bases between the two germline ends. The CDR3 protein is CASSGTLSSYNSPLHF. CDR3 bases: TGTGCCAGCAGCGGGACCCTTAGCTCCTATAATTCACCCCTCCACTTT.

This clone has just one count. This chain links TRBV5-1 with TRBJ2-7; D is perhaps TRBD2 (6 bases). CDR3 length equals 15 residues. CDR1 and CDR2 from the germline V gene are SGHRS and YFSETQ. Trimming shortened V by 0 bases and J by 3 bases, and 13 bases separated the two germline ends. This CDR3 is CASSLEPGVHYEQYF. CDR3 DNA: TGCGCCAGCAGCTTGGAACCGGGGGTACACTACGAGCAGTACTTC. Supplemented by reference TRBV5-1 and TRBJ2-7, the full variable domain reads KAGVTQTPRYLIKTRGQQVTLSCSPISGHRSVSWYQQTPGQGLQFLFEYFSETQRNKGNFPGRFSGRQFSNSRSEMNVSTLELGDSALYLCASSLEPGVHYEQYFGPGTRLTVT.

V is TRBV9 and J is TRBJ1-3; D ambiguous. Germline V gene data show CDR1 as SGDLS and CDR2 as YYNGEE. CDR3 length: 12 amino acids. Trimming cost V 4 bases and J 8 bases, with 10 bases left between them. CDR3 coding DNA: TGTGCCAGCAGCCTTGCGTTCGACACCATATATTTT. It yields the protein CASSLAFDTIYF.

The chain couples TRBV4-1 to TRBJ1-4, with 7 bases lining up with TRBD1. V lost 0 bases, J lost 11 bases, and 6 bases stayed unmatched. This CDR3 has 14 amino acids. Looked up from germline, CDR1 is MGHRA and CDR2 is YSYEKL. The CDR3, as DNA: TGCGCCAGCAGCCAAGATCCTACAGGGGATAAACTGTTTTTT. It specifies CASSQDPTGDKLFF.

V usage is TRBV7-9 and J usage is TRBJ1-2; TRBD1 might be the D (5 bases). The CDR3 contains 13 residues. Trimming took 6 bases from V and 5 from J, leaving 13 bases between them. The germline V gene has CDR1 SEHNR and CDR2 FQNEAQ (reference sequence). Here the CDR3 reads CASRPQGSYGYTF. DNA for the CDR3: TGTGCCAGCAGGCCCCAGGGTAGTTATGGCTACACCTTC.

This chain uses TRBV5-8 with TRBJ2-2, with a tentative D call TRBD2 (6 bases). CDR1 is SGHTS and CDR2 is YDEGEE in the germline V gene. This CDR3 region has 14 residues. Trimming took off 10 bases at V and 1 base at J, with 14 bases between the two ends. The CDR3 loop reads CAPGTRGNTGELFF. Written as DNA, the CDR3 is TGTGCCCCAGGGACGCGGGGGAACACCGGGGAGCTGTTTTTT.

J is TRBJ2-5 and V is TRBV9, with no clear D. The CDR3 is 16 residues long. V was pared by 1 base and J by 2 bases, with 15 bases between. CDR1 is SGDLS, CDR2 YYNGEE, per germline. The CDR3 region has the DNA TGTGCCAGCAGCGTAATGGCGGCGGACCTGCAAGAGACCCAGTACTTC. Amino acid sequence: CASSVMAADLQETQYF. The full variable domain, completed using reference TRBV9 and TRBJ2-5, is DSGVTQTPKHLITATGQRVTLRCSPRSGDLSVYWYQQSLDQGLQFLIQYYNGEERAKGNILERFSAQQFPDLHSELNLSSLELGDSALYFCASSVMAADLQETQYFGPGTRLLVL.

Only a few counts were recorded for this clone. The V call is TRBV7-2, the J call TRBJ1-5, with a weak D call TRBD1 (5 bases). Between the trimmed V and J ends, which lost 4 bases and 5 bases, there was a span of 9 bases. Per germline, CDR1 SGHTA and CDR2 FQGNSA. This CDR3 region has 13 residues. The CDR3 DNA is TGTGCCAGCAGCTCAGGGATTTATCAGCCCCAGCATTTT. It is translated as CASSSGIYQPQHF.

The chain has TRBV20-1 and TRBJ2-1, with D possibly TRBD1 on 6 matching bases. From germline, CDR1 is DFQATT and CDR2 SNEGSKA (reference sequence). This CDR3 has 11 residues. V shed 3 bases and J shed 9 bases, with 9 bases lying between them. Here the CDR3 reads CSASRGFEQFF. The CDR3 DNA follows: TGCAGTGCTAGTAGGGGGTTTGAGCAGTTCTTC.

This chain joins TRBV28 and TRBJ1-1, with D perhaps matching TRBD1 (5 bases). Between the trimmed V and J ends, which lost 3 bases and 4 bases, there was a span of 9 bases. This CDR3 has 13 residues. Germline lookup yields CDR1 MDHEN and CDR2 SYDVKM. In DNA form, the CDR3 reads TGTGCCAGCAGTTTCCCAGGGATCACTGAAGCTTTCTTT. Translated: CASSFPGITEAFF. Drawing the rest from reference TRBV28 and TRBJ1-1, the complete variable domain is DVKVTQSSRYLVKRTGEKVFLECVQDMDHENMFWYRQDPGLGLRLIYFSYDVKMKEKGDIPEGYSVSREKKERFSLILESASTNQTSMYLCASSFPGITEAFFGQGTRLTVV.

In nucleotides, the CDR3 is TGTGCCTGGAGTGGCGGTACAGGGTCAGGCGGGACCCAGTACTTC. It encodes CAWSGGTGSGGTQYF. The J gene is TRBJ2-5, the V gene TRBV30; perhaps TRBD1 as D (6 bases). Germline CDR1 reads GTSNPN; CDR2 reads SVGIG (reference sequence). Trimming stripped 1 base from V and 7 bases from J, with 19 bases between. The CDR3 is 15 residues long.

V gene TRBV28 combines with J gene TRBJ2-6, with D uncertain. The CDR3 loop spans 14 amino acids. Germline V gene data show CDR1 as MDHEN and CDR2 as SYDVKM. The germline V and J ends were trimmed by 6 bases and 1 base, with 7 bases remaining between them. The CDR3 nucleotides are TGTGCCAGCAGCCTAACTTCTGGGGCCAACGTCCTGACTTTC. This encodes CASSLTSGANVLTF.

The chain uses TRBV5-4 and TRBJ2-7, with 16 bases fitting TRBD2. The CDR3 contains 16 residues. Germline assignment: CDR1 SGHNT and CDR2 YYREEE (reference sequence). The ends lost 4 bases at V and 9 bases at J; junction bases unmatched: 10. CDR3 amino acids: CASSLLSGTSGRVQYF. The CDR3 DNA reads as TGTGCCAGCAGCCTCTTATCGGGGACTAGCGGGAGGGTGCAGTACTTC.

V and J are TRBV11-3 and TRBJ2-3; D possibly uses TRBD1 or TRBD2 (6 bases each). Trimming pared 5 bases from V and 6 bases from J, leaving 21 bases between. CDR1 is SGHNT and CDR2 is YENEEA in the germline V gene. This CDR3 spans 16 amino acids. In DNA, the CDR3 is TGTGCCAGCAGCCTTGCAGGGGACTCCCCCACGGATACGCAGTATTTT. The encoded protein is CASSLAGDSPTDTQYF.

V gene TRBV7-6 combines with J gene TRBJ2-3; a possible D gene is TRBD2 (6 bases). V shed 4 bases and J shed 5 bases, with 19 bases lying between them. The CDR3 extends over 16 amino acids. CDR1 is SGHVS and CDR2 is FNYEAQ in the germline V gene. The CDR3 nucleotides read TGTGCCAGCAGCTCCCCCCCGGGACTCCGAGAAGATACGCAGTATTTT. Translating it yields CASSSPPGLREDTQYF.

The rearrangement uses TRBV5-1 and TRBJ1-1; 9 bases agree with TRBD1. Germline CDR1 SGHRS, CDR2 YFSETQ. V lost 4 bases to trimming and J lost 4 bases; unmatched junction nucleotides: 2. The CDR3 contains 13 residues. CDR3 in amino acids: CASSPGQGTEAFF. Here the CDR3 DNA reads TGCGCCAGCAGCCCGGGACAGGGCACTGAAGCTTTCTTT.